This T cell receptor beta chain was sequenced for a study of Ad26.COV2.S vaccination and SARS-CoV-2 variants. Study context: The donor was enrolled in the Ad26.COV2.S arm of the COV1001 trial. General observations from the study: Vaccinated individuals (as opposed to placebo recipients) had higher spike-specific TCR breadth. Marked by substantial breadth, spike-specific CD8+ and CD4+ T cell responses were reportedly seen after vaccination.

The treatment here: over 15 received Ad26.COV2.S at low or high dose, single or two shots; roughly five received placebo; per-sample allocation not given. The samples date from day 63 after the first vaccine or placebo injection. Whoever gave the sample was an adult aged 18-55 years in Boston. As regards this clone: The target antigen is unknown.

This table comes from immunoSEQ multiplex PCR, and its TCRdb copy is limited to in-frame clones, with some not included. The table has about 680,000 clones, around 90% seen once. Germline CDR1 and CDR2: SGDLS and YYNGEE. J was trimmed by 5 bases and V by 3 bases; bases with no gene match: 7. This CDR3 is built from 15 residues. V usage is TRBV9 and J usage is TRBJ1-2, with 10 bases identical to TRBD1. This specimen was peripheral blood, taken in a trial of Ad26.COV2.S vaccine versus placebo. The sequence was collected from a person aged 18-65 years who received the Ad26.COV2.S COVID-19 vaccine or a placebo. The CDR3: CASSDWDRGGYGYTF. The CDR3 coding sequence is TGTGCCAGCAGCGATTGGGACAGGGGTGGGTATGGCTACACCTTC.